The 5 T cell receptor beta chains below come from one sample, sequenced in a study of cytomegalovirus exposure and HLA in healthy donors. The PCR made use of 60 Vbeta and 13 Jbeta primers. Here immunoSEQ multiplex PCR was the method, and the copy in TCRdb shows in-frame clones only, minus some. The repertoire holds about 130,000 clones, 60% to 80% seen once, with approximately 1.2% in the top ten. The sample consisted of PBMCs. All receptors derive from a man aged 50 to 59 in good health and CMV-seronegative.

This chain joins TRBV5-6 and TRBJ2-1; 12 bases agree with TRBD2. The CDR3 consists of 17 residues. CDR1 and CDR2 from the germline V gene are SGHDT and YYEEEE. Trimming cost V 1 base and J 3 bases; bases outside gene matches: 5. The chain's CDR3 is CASSLSLTSGSYNEQFF. Here the CDR3 DNA reads TGTGCCAGCAGCTTGTCCTTGACTAGCGGGAGCTACAATGAGCAGTTCTTC.

The CDR3 loop reads CASSPTGVDTGELFF. The CDR3 DNA is TGTGCCAGCAGCCCGACAGGGGTGGACACCGGGGAGCTGTTTTTT. The chain combines TRBV7-9 with TRBJ2-2; 8 bases align to TRBD1. V was clipped by 5 bases and J by 3 bases; unmatched bases: 5. The CDR3 has 15 amino acids. Germline V gene sequence: CDR1 SEHNR, CDR2 FQNEAQ (reference sequence).

Only a few counts were recorded for this clone. The rearrangement uses TRBV5-6 and TRBJ1-6; TRBD1 agrees at 10 bases. CDR1 SGHDT and CDR2 YYEEEE come from the germline V gene. CDR3 length: 15 residues. After removal of 3 bases from V and 4 bases from J, the junction contained 1 base not matched to a gene. The CDR3 bases are TGTGCCAGCAGCTGGGACAGGGGTTATAATTCACCCCTCCACTTT. This sequence encodes CASSWDRGYNSPLHF.

This sequence joins TRBV27 and TRBJ2-7; tentatively, D is TRBD1 (5 bases). V was clipped by 2 bases and J by 3 bases, with 11 bases between them. The CDR3 has 14 residues. The germline gives CDR1 MNHEY, CDR2 SMNVEV (reference sequence). Written as DNA, the CDR3 is TGTGCCAGCAGTTTACGCCGGACAAACTACGAGCAGTACTTC. Translation: CASSLRRTNYEQYF.

The chain recombines TRBV27 with TRBJ2-1, with 7 bases aligning to TRBD2. This CDR3 region has 16 residues. J lost 3 bases, V lost 0 bases, and 5 bases had no gene match. In germline, CDR1 is MNHEY, CDR2 SMNVEV (reference sequence). The CDR3 loop is CASSLSAGDLYNEQFF. The CDR3 coding sequence is TGTGCCAGCAGTTTATCGGCGGGAGATCTCTACAATGAGCAGTTCTTC.